A selection of T cell receptor beta chains follows, all from one sample in a study of T cell responses to AZD1222 COVID-19 vaccine. Repertoires were generated with immunoSEQ multiplex PCR, while TCRdb's copy carries only in-frame clones and drops some. Among roughly 70,000 clones listed, around nine tenths were seen once. The sample in question was peripheral blood, obtained 28 days after the second dose of the MenACWY control vaccine. Receptor source: an adult who received the MenACWY meningococcal vaccine as a control. Both conserved end residues are part of each CDR3. D genes are given only for firm matches. Clone sizes are given selectively: once, few, many, or a class where the clone is expanded.

j_gene | abundance | d_gene | v_gene | CDR3aa | CDR3nt
TRBJ1-3 | few | TRBD1 | TRBV5-1 | CASSLGQGVNTIYF | TGCGCCAGCAGCTTGGGACAGGGTGTAAACACCATATATTTT
TRBJ1-1 | - | TRBD1 | TRBV5-1 | CASSLDRDLAFF | TGCGCCAGCAGCTTAGACAGGGATCTTGCTTTCTTT
TRBJ1-1 | - | - | TRBV2 | CASSVIVGGRNTEAFF | TGTGCCAGCAGTGTAATAGTAGGGGGAAGGAACACTGAAGCTTTCTTT
TRBJ2-7 | - | - | TRBV27 | CASSLSGDRSYEQYF | TGTGCCAGCAGTTTATCTGGGGACCGGTCCTACGAGCAGTACTTC
TRBJ1-1 | once | - | TRBV15 | CATGQLLGSEAFF | TGTGCCACAGGACAGTTATTAGGTTCTGAAGCTTTCTTT
TRBJ2-3 | few | - | TRBV4-2 | CASSPRRESLTDTQYF | TGTGCCAGCAGCCCACGTCGAGAATCCCTCACAGATACGCAGTATTTT
TRBJ2-2 | - | - | TRBV11-2 | CASSLNSGLTGELFF | TGTGCCAGCAGCTTAAATAGCGGCCTCACCGGGGAGCTGTTTTTT
TRBJ2-4 | - | TRBD2 | TRBV5-1 | CASSPTAGLKNIQYF | TGCGCCAGCAGCCCCACAGCGGGATTGAAAAACATTCAGTACTTC
TRBJ2-5 | - | - | TRBV7-2 | CASSGALGGLDQETQYF | TGTGCCAGCAGCGGAGCCCTCGGGGGGCTAGACCAAGAGACCCAGTACTTC
TRBJ2-1 | once | TRBD2 | TRBV19 | CASSTTSGGYNEQFF | TGTGCCAGTAGTACGACTAGCGGGGGATACAATGAGCAGTTCTTC
TRBJ2-1 | - | TRBD2 | TRBV27 | CASSLRGGGDEQFF | TGTGCCAGCAGTCTTCGGGGGGGCGGGGATGAGCAGTTCTTC
TRBJ2-5 | - | TRBD2 | TRBV5-1 | CASRPSGGETQYF | TGCGCCAGCCGTCCTAGCGGTGGGGAGACCCAGTACTTC
TRBJ2-3 | - | TRBD2 | TRBV5-1 | CASSYSSGSLNTQYF | TGCGCCAGCAGCTATTCTAGCGGGAGCCTTAATACGCAGTATTTT
TRBJ2-1 | - | TRBD2 | TRBV5-1 | CASSPRTSGVLQFF | TGCGCCAGCAGCCCCCGGACTAGCGGGGTGCTTCAGTTCTTC
TRBJ1-4 | - | - | TRBV28 | CASTEPGPLGNEKLFF | TGTGCCAGCACAGAACCGGGACCCCTGGGGAATGAAAAACTGTTTTTT
TRBJ1-3 | - | - | TRBV6-5 | CASSYSIRATGNTIYF | TGTGCCAGCAGTTACTCTATAAGGGCAACTGGAAACACCATATATTTT
TRBJ1-5 | - | - | TRBV9 | CASSPRGDPDQPQHF | TGTGCCAGCAGCCCCCGCGGCGATCCGGATCAGCCCCAGCATTTT
TRBJ1-5 | - | - | TRBV28 | CASRNEGHRGPQHF | TGTGCCAGCAGGAATGAGGGGCACCGGGGGCCCCAGCATTTT
TRBJ1-4 | - | - | TRBV5-1 | CASSGGGLSSEKLFF | TGCGCCAGCAGCGGGGGAGGTTTGTCGTCTGAAAAACTGTTTTTT
TRBJ2-5 | - | TRBD1 | TRBV6-5 | CASSKGQRQETQYF | TGTGCCAGCAGTAAGGGACAGCGACAAGAGACCCAGTACTTC
TRBJ2-1 | - | - | TRBV7-2 | CASSPPAWGRGGNEQFF | TGTGCCAGCAGCCCCCCCGCATGGGGGAGAGGGGGCAATGAGCAGTTCTTC
TRBJ2-2 | - | - | TRBV10-3 | CAISWGGTGELFF | TGTGCCATCAGCTGGGGTGGCACCGGGGAGCTGTTTTTT
TRBJ2-7 | - | - | TRBV6-5 | CASTGQVSYEQYF | TGTGCCAGCACCGGGCAGGTCTCCTACGAGCAGTACTTC
TRBJ2-7 | - | - | TRBV30 | CAWIGNSYEQYF | TGTGCCTGGATAGGCAACTCCTACGAGCAGTACTTC
TRBJ2-5 | - | TRBD2 | TRBV4-2 | CASSQDLTSGSETQYF | TGTGCCAGCAGCCAAGATCTCACTAGCGGGAGTGAGACCCAGTACTTC
TRBJ1-6 | - | - | TRBV18 | CASSPDAPSLNSPLHF | TGTGCCAGCTCACCGGACGCCCCGTCTCTTAATTCACCCCTCCACTTT
TRBJ1-4 | - | TRBD1 | TRBV4-1 | CASSQVDREDEKLFF | TGCGCCAGCAGCCAAGTAGACAGGGAGGATGAAAAACTGTTTTTT
TRBJ2-2 | - | TRBD2 | TRBV9 | CASSEVPTREDSTGTGELFF | TGTGCCAGCAGCGAGGTCCCTACGCGGGAGGACTCTACGGGCACCGGGGAGCTGTTTTTT
TRBJ1-6 | - | TRBD1 | TRBV10-2 | CASSELGTGEWALHF | TGCGCCAGCAGTGAGTTAGGGACAGGCGAATGGGCCCTCCACTTT
TRBJ2-2 | - | - | TRBV9 | CASSVYEGGTGELFF | TGTGCCAGCAGCGTATATGAGGGTGGCACCGGGGAGCTGTTTTTT
TRBJ1-1 | - | TRBD1 | TRBV12-3/TRBV12-4 | CASRSGTVEAFF | TGTGCCAGCAGGTCCGGGACAGTGGAAGCTTTCTTT
TRBJ2-7 | once | TRBD2 | TRBV29-1 | CSVFGTRDHEQYF | TGCAGCGTTTTCGGGACTAGGGACCACGAGCAGTACTTC
TRBJ1-2 | - | - | TRBV3-1/TRBV3-2 | CASSQEQSAYYGYTF | TGTGCCAGCAGCCAAGAACAATCAGCCTACTATGGCTACACCTTC
TRBJ2-6 | - | - | TRBV4-3 | CASSEGSGANVLTF | TGCGCCAGCAGCGAAGGGTCTGGGGCCAACGTCCTGACTTTC
TRBJ2-5 | - | TRBD2 | TRBV11-2 | CASSLSLAGTQYF | TGTGCCAGCAGCTTAAGCCTAGCGGGGACCCAGTACTTC
TRBJ2-1 | - | TRBD2 | TRBV10-3 | CAIRPPVAGGEQFF | TGTGCCATCCGGCCCCCCGTAGCGGGAGGTGAGCAGTTCTTC
TRBJ1-4 | - | - | TRBV19 | CASSGGNEKLFF | TGTGCCAGTAGCGGGGGCAATGAAAAACTGTTTTTT
TRBJ2-7 | - | TRBD2 | TRBV5-4 | CASSLKGTRGYEQYF | TGTGCCAGCAGCCTCAAGGGGACTAGGGGCTACGAGCAGTACTTC
TRBJ2-3 | - | TRBD2 | TRBV2 | CASSSHGGVAGSIADTQYF | TGTGCCAGCAGTTCCCACGGGGGGGTAGCGGGATCGATTGCAGATACGCAGTATTTT
TRBJ1-1 | - | - | TRBV5-6 | CASSSQGQGSTEAFF | TGTGCCAGCAGCTCGCAGGGGCAAGGGTCTACTGAAGCTTTCTTT
TRBJ1-3 | - | - | TRBV10-3 | CAITTGEANTIYF | TGTGCCATCACGACCGGGGAAGCAAACACCATATATTTT
TRBJ2-1 | - | TRBD2 | TRBV9 | CASSVEFGRSNEQFF | TGTGCCAGCAGCGTAGAATTCGGGAGGAGCAATGAGCAGTTCTTC
TRBJ2-7 | once | TRBD2 | TRBV2 | CASNLRGGFDEQYF | TGTGCCAGCAACCTAAGGGGAGGGTTCGACGAGCAGTACTTC
TRBJ1-6 | - | - | TRBV6-6 | CASRPGSQGQDHF | TGTGCCAGCAGGCCGGGAAGCCAAGGCCAGGATCACTTT
TRBJ2-5 | - | - | TRBV19 | CASSMGHRGSETQYF | TGTGCCAGTAGTATGGGACATCGGGGCAGTGAGACCCAGTACTTC
TRBJ2-1 | - | TRBD2 | TRBV3-1/TRBV3-2 | CASSQEVGTSGRGYEQFF | TGTGCCAGCAGCCAAGAGGTGGGGACTAGCGGGAGAGGGTATGAGCAGTTCTTC